The 28 T cell receptor beta chains in this list originate from one sample, sequenced in a study of blood T cell repertoires in COVID-19. Repertoires were generated with immunoSEQ multiplex PCR, while TCRdb's copy carries only in-frame clones and drops some. The table includes about 60,000 clones, 88% detected once. Sequenced sample: peripheral blood. All receptors derive from a human donor in a cohort sampled during active COVID-19.

The chain has TRBV7-9 and TRBJ2-7; the D is unclear. Deletions cut 2 bases from V and 2 bases from J, with 7 bases between. Per the germline V gene, CDR1 is SEHNR and CDR2 is FQNEAQ (reference sequence). This CDR3 has 13 amino acids. CDR3 nucleotides: TGTGCCAGCAGCTTACTCAGTGCCTACGAGCAGTACTTC. This codes for CASSLLSAYEQYF.

V gene TRBV27 combines with J gene TRBJ2-7, with D perhaps TRBD1 (5 bases). This CDR3 contains 13 residues. The germline V gene has CDR1 MNHEY and CDR2 SMNVEV (reference sequence). The ends were cut back, 5 bases at V and 3 bases at J, with 11 bases in the middle. The CDR3 region has the DNA TGTGCCAGCAGTCCTGGACACTACTACGAGCAGTACTTC. Translating it yields CASSPGHYYEQYF.

The genes are TRBV18 and TRBJ2-7, with no clear D. The CDR3 has 13 amino acids. With 3 bases removed from V and 0 bases from J, the gap between germline ends came to 6 bases. Germline CDR1 is KGHSH and CDR2 is LQKENI. CDR3 DNA: TGTGCCAGCTCACCGAGCATCTCCTACGAGCAGTACTTC. The encoded protein is CASSPSISYEQYF.

The chain is built from TRBV9 and TRBJ2-2, with a tentative D call TRBD2 (6 bases). V gave up 3 bases and J gave up 1 base, with 10 bases separating them. Germline V gene lookup returns CDR1 SGDLS and CDR2 YYNGEE. There are 15 residues in the CDR3. The CDR3 is CASSGEAGNTGELFF. The CDR3 nucleotides are TGTGCCAGCAGCGGGGAGGCAGGGAACACCGGGGAGCTGTTTTTT.

The chain combines TRBV6-5 with TRBJ2-7; D is perhaps TRBD1 (5 bases). The germline CDR1 and CDR2 sequences are MNHEY and SVGAGI. Deletions cut 2 bases from V and 4 bases from J, with 12 bases between. CDR3 length: 14 residues. The CDR3 reads CASSYRGYQYEQYF. CDR3 bases: TGTGCCAGCAGTTACAGGGGCTATCAATACGAGCAGTACTTC.

V gene TRBV19 combines with J gene TRBJ1-5; 8 bases fit TRBD1. CDR1 LNHDA and CDR2 SQIVND come from the germline V gene (reference sequence). V shed 4 bases, J shed 2 bases, and the junction held 7 bases outside the gene matches. The CDR3 spans 16 residues. The CDR3 loop is CASSNGQGRGNQPQHF. The CDR3 DNA sequence: TGTGCCAGTAGTAACGGACAGGGAAGGGGCAATCAGCCCCAGCATTTT.

The V gene is TRBV18, the J gene TRBJ2-3; tentatively, D is TRBD2 (6 bases). This CDR3 comprises 13 residues. The germline CDR1 and CDR2 sequences are KGHSH and LQKENI. Trimming cost V 7 bases and J 3 bases, with 11 bases left between them. CDR3 amino acids: CASFATRTDTQYF. The DNA for the CDR3 is TGTGCCAGCTTCGCGACTAGAACAGATACGCAGTATTTT.

DNA for the CDR3: TGTGCCAGCAGCCAAGATCCAGGGAACTATGGCTACACCTTC. Translated: CASSQDPGNYGYTF. The J gene is TRBJ1-2, the V gene TRBV14, with D possibly being TRBD1 (5 bases). V was clipped by 0 bases and J by 2 bases, with 7 bases between them. Germline values: CDR1 SGHDN, CDR2 FVKESK. The CDR3 loop spans 14 amino acids.

This clone has just one count. The chain joins TRBV19 to TRBJ2-1; TRBD1 matches 9 bases. The trim removed 6 bases at V and 4 bases at J, leaving 7 bases unmatched. Germline V gives CDR1 LNHDA, CDR2 SQIVND (reference sequence). The CDR3 is made up of 15 amino acids. This CDR3 reads CASSPGTGIYNEQFF. The CDR3 nucleotides are TGTGCCAGTAGCCCTGGGACAGGGATTTACAATGAGCAGTTCTTC. Full variable domain (rest looked up from reference TRBV19 and TRBJ2-1): DGGITQSPKYLFRKEGQNVTLSCEQNLNHDAMYWYRQDPGQGLRLIYYSQIVNDFQKGDIAEGYSVSREKKESFPLTVTSAQKNPTAFYLCASSPGTGIYNEQFFGPGTRLTVL.

In this sample, this clone turned up once. CDR3 nucleotide sequence: TGTGCCAGCAGCTCCGGGGACAGGGTTTCACCCCTCCACTTT. Protein product: CASSSGDRVSPLHF. This chain links TRBV13 with TRBJ1-6; TRBD1 aligns across 9 bases. The CDR3 extends over 14 amino acids. Germline V lookup: CDR1 PRHDT, CDR2 FYEKMQ (reference sequence). With 4 bases clipped from V and 9 bases from J, the junction kept 4 bases outside the gene matches.

This clone has just one count. This chain connects TRBV19 to TRBJ1-2; 8 nucleotides agree with TRBD1. Germline lookup yields CDR1 LNHDA and CDR2 SQIVND (reference sequence). CDR3 length: 15 residues. V lost 5 bases, J lost 10 bases, and 15 bases stayed unmatched. The CDR3 DNA is TGTGCCAGTAGTCCTGGGGGGACAGGTAGGCGAGACTACACCTTC. Translation: CASSPGGTGRRDYTF.

This clone has only one observation. The chain employs TRBV24-1 and TRBJ1-6, with D tentatively TRBD1 (6 bases). Germline V gene lookup returns CDR1 KGHDR and CDR2 SFDVKD. The CDR3 length is 19 residues. Trimming took off 1 base at V and 7 bases at J, with 22 bases between the two ends. The CDR3: CATSDLGVQGYPLNSPLHF. The CDR3 DNA is TGTGCCACCAGTGATTTAGGTGTCCAGGGGTATCCCTTAAATTCACCCCTCCACTTT.

The V call is TRBV3-1 (or the pseudogene TRBV3-2), the J call TRBJ1-5, with D unresolved. This CDR3 spans 15 amino acids. Deletions cut 1 base from V and 1 base from J, with 8 bases between. Germline V gives CDR1 LGHDT, CDR2 YNNKEL (reference sequence). CDR3: CASSQGRHSNQPQHF. CDR3 nucleotides: TGTGCCAGCAGCCAAGGACGACACAGCAATCAGCCCCAGCATTTT.

V usage is TRBV7-9 and J usage is TRBJ2-2; D possibly corresponds to TRBD2 (6 bases). The germline V gene has CDR1 SEHNR and CDR2 FQNEAQ (reference sequence). Trimming removed 5 bases from V and 6 bases from J, with 19 bases in between. The CDR3 is 16 amino acids. CDR3 bases: TGTGCCAGCAGCCCGCGGGACCCGGGGGAAGCCGGGGAGCTGTTTTTT. This translates into CASSPRDPGEAGELFF.

This rearrangement joins TRBV14 to TRBJ2-1, with 9 bases aligning to TRBD1. Germline V lookup: CDR1 SGHDN, CDR2 FVKESK. V shed 0 bases, J shed 4 bases, and the junction held 4 bases outside the gene matches. This CDR3 spans 16 amino acids. CDR3 sequence (DNA): TGTGCCAGCAGCCAAGATCCCGGGACAGGGTACAATGAGCAGTTCTTC. Protein: CASSQDPGTGYNEQFF.

The chain links TRBV7-8 to TRBJ2-1; 10 bases agree with TRBD2. Germline CDR1 is SGHVS and CDR2 is FQNEAQ. The CDR3 has 13 residues. Trimming cost V 6 bases and J 7 bases; bases outside gene matches: 3. The CDR3: CASRAGGGNEQFF. In DNA, the CDR3 is TGTGCCAGCAGAGCGGGGGGGGGAAATGAGCAGTTCTTC.

The V call is TRBV5-6, the J call TRBJ2-2, with TRBD2 identical over 8 bases. With 4 bases clipped from V and 0 bases from J, the junction kept 8 bases outside the gene matches. The CDR3 is 17 residues long. Germline-derived CDR1 and CDR2 are SGHDT and YYEEEE. CDR3 bases: TGTGCCAGCAGCGCGGCGGGACTAGGGTCGAACACCGGGGAGCTGTTTTTT. Translation gives CASSAAGLGSNTGELFF. Looking up the rest from reference TRBV5-6 and TRBJ2-2 gives the full variable domain: DAGVTQSPTHLIKTRGQQVTLRCSPKSGHDTVSWYQQALGQGPQFIFQYYEEEERQRGNFPDRFSGHQFPNYSSELNVNALLLGDSALYLCASSAAGLGSNTGELFFGEGSRLTVL.

The chain recombines TRBV19 with TRBJ2-1; D not certain. This CDR3 has 15 residues. The V end lost 7 bases, the J end lost 0 bases, and 13 bases lay between the germline ends. Germline CDR1 reads LNHDA; CDR2 reads SQIVND (reference sequence). CDR3 sequence: CASTLDFVSYNEQFF. In nucleotides, the CDR3 is TGTGCCAGTACCTTAGACTTCGTCTCCTACAATGAGCAGTTCTTC. The full variable domain, rest sourced from reference TRBV19 and TRBJ2-1, is DGGITQSPKYLFRKEGQNVTLSCEQNLNHDAMYWYRQDPGQGLRLIYYSQIVNDFQKGDIAEGYSVSREKKESFPLTVTSAQKNPTAFYLCASTLDFVSYNEQFFGPGTRLTVL.

This chain joins TRBV9 and TRBJ2-3; no definite D call. The V gene lost 5 bases and the J gene lost 4 bases, with 11 bases spanning the gap. The CDR3 has 13 residues. Germline V gene data show CDR1 as SGDLS and CDR2 as YYNGEE. This chain's CDR3 is CASREPTADTQYF. CDR3 DNA sequence: TGTGCCAGCAGGGAACCAACAGCAGATACGCAGTATTTT. Full variable domain (remainder filled in from reference TRBV9 and TRBJ2-3): DSGVTQTPKHLITATGQRVTLRCSPRSGDLSVYWYQQSLDQGLQFLIQYYNGEERAKGNILERFSAQQFPDLHSELNLSSLELGDSALYFCASREPTADTQYFGPGTRLTVL.

CDR3 nucleotide sequence: TGTGCCAGCAGCTCCCAGATGCCGGGAGCAGATACGCAGTATTTT. Translated, it gives CASSSQMPGADTQYF. This chain links TRBV7-9 with TRBJ2-3, with D perhaps TRBD2 (6 bases). The CDR3 sequence is 15 residues long. Germline V lookup: CDR1 SEHNR, CDR2 FQNEAQ (reference sequence). Trimming pared 4 bases from V and 4 bases from J, leaving 15 bases between.

In this sample, this clone turned up a few times. This chain joins TRBV12-3 or TRBV12-4 and TRBJ1-6; D unresolved. The CDR3 consists of 13 residues. V lost 1 base and J 10 bases, leaving 8 bases between the germline ends. The CDR3 nucleotides read TGTGCCAGCAGTTTAGGAGCGGGATCACCCCTCCACTTT. This translates into CASSLGAGSPLHF.

In this sample, this clone turned up a few times. The chain couples TRBV19 to TRBJ2-3, with D possibly being TRBD2 (6 bases). The CDR3 loop spans 14 amino acids. V was trimmed by 3 bases and J by 5 bases, leaving 12 bases between them. Germline CDR1 LNHDA, CDR2 SQIVND (reference sequence). CDR3 residues: CASSISSALDTQYF. The DNA for the CDR3 is TGTGCCAGTAGTATCTCTAGCGCGTTAGATACGCAGTATTTT.

This chain connects TRBV4-3 to TRBJ2-3, with 11 bases identical to TRBD1. Germline trimming cut 2 bases from V and 6 bases from J; bases unmatched to any gene: 10. Germline CDR1 is LGHNA and CDR2 is YSLEER. The CDR3 length is 17 residues. CDR3 protein: CASSQRARTGGADTQYF. The CDR3 DNA reads TGCGCCAGCAGCCAAAGGGCTAGGACAGGGGGCGCCGATACGCAGTATTTT.

In its sample, this clone was seen once. This chain joins TRBV12-5 and TRBJ2-1, with D tentatively TRBD1 (7 bases). This CDR3 has 15 residues. V lost 5 bases and J 7 bases, leaving 18 bases between the germline ends. Germline CDR1 and CDR2: LGHNT and FRNRAP. In DNA form, the CDR3 reads TGTGCTAGTGGTCCCGGGGATGCAGGGGGGAATGAGCAGTTCTTC. This encodes CASGPGDAGGNEQFF.

Only a few counts were recorded for this clone. Mismatch with germline at one junction end may stem from a read error. The chain is built from TRBV7-2 and TRBJ2-2; 11 bases line up with TRBD2. CDR1 SGHTA and CDR2 FQGNSA come from the germline V gene. The length of the CDR3 is 15 residues. CDR3 sequence reads: CASSLAGGYTGELFF. The CDR3 region has the DNA TGTGCCAGCAGCCTAGCGGGGGGTTACACCGGGGAGCTGTTTTTT.

CDR3 protein: CASHTFAGFLTGELFF. The CDR3 DNA sequence: TGTGCCAGCCACACCTTTGCGGGGTTTCTCACCGGGGAGCTGTTTTTT. The chain links TRBV18 to TRBJ2-2; possibly TRBD2 for D (6 bases). V was shortened by 8 bases and J by 4 bases, with 20 bases between the two germline ends. The CDR3 is 16 residues long. Per germline, CDR1 KGHSH and CDR2 LQKENI.

CDR3 amino acids: CASSPRPRDRGRGYTF. The CDR3 region has the DNA TGTGCCAGCTCACCCCGCCCCCGGGACAGGGGGCGAGGCTACACCTTC. The rearrangement links TRBV18 to TRBJ1-2; 12 bases align to TRBD1. Germline trimming cut 3 bases from V and 8 bases from J; bases unmatched to any gene: 10. The CDR3 spans 16 residues. The germline CDR1 and CDR2 sequences are KGHSH and LQKENI.

The V gene is TRBV7-8, the J gene TRBJ1-1; D remains ambiguous. Germline CDR1 reads SGHVS; CDR2 reads FQNEAQ. This CDR3 has 15 residues. Trimming removed 2 bases from V and 4 bases from J, with 14 bases in between. This CDR3 reads CASSLREVLGTEAFF. As DNA, the CDR3 is TGTGCCAGCAGCTTAAGGGAGGTATTGGGCACTGAAGCTTTCTTT.